The present TCR beta chain was sequenced within a study of PD-1 blockade in classical Hodgkin lymphoma. Whole-study findings and limits: Those achieving complete response showed baseline diversity like newly diagnosed patients. Some patients began nivolumab under 1 year after ASCT. These patients were excluded from later analyses. CD4+ TCR diversity, unlike CD8+, climbed significantly by C4D1.

A word on this clone: The antigen is undetermined.

Profiling relied on immunoSEQ multiplex PCR, and the TCRdb table lists in-frame clones only, not all of them. The sample lists about 7,700 clones, 70% to 90% occurring once. All the patients suffered relapse after autologous stem cell transplantation, and brentuximab vedotin exposure differed. CD4+ T cells were purified from thawed PBMCs by magnetic negative selection. Best overall response was complete response, partial response or progressive disease in these relapsed/refractory classical Hodgkin lymphoma patients. V lost 3 bases to trimming and J lost 2 bases, with 12 bases between them. The germline V gene encodes CDR1 SGHRS and CDR2 YFSETQ. The CDR3 length is 14 residues.

This receptor was taken from a human donor with classical Hodgkin lymphoma. The V call is TRBV5-1, the J call TRBJ2-7, with D unclear. The sequencing used CD4+ T cells from blood, collected at baseline. The CDR3 region is CASSYLTSTYEQYF. In DNA form, the CDR3 reads TGCGCCAGCAGCTACCTGACAAGTACCTACGAGCAGTACTTC. Full variable domain (outside the CDR3, taken from reference TRBV5-1 and TRBJ2-7): KAGVTQTPRYLIKTRGQQVTLSCSPISGHRSVSWYQQTPGQGLQFLFEYFSETQRNKGNFPGRFSGRQFSNSRSEMNVSTLELGDSALYLCASSYLTSTYEQYFGPGTRLTVT.